Listed here is a single TCR beta chain. Clones were read by immunoSEQ multiplex PCR, and TCRdb kept only the in-frame ones, dropping some. Among some 2.3 million clones listed, approximately 95% were seen once. The data derive from a study of shared clonotypes between healthy human individuals. V lost 3 bases, J lost 2 bases, and 14 bases lay in between. There are 14 residues in the CDR3. Germline V gene lookup returns CDR1 GTSNPN and CDR2 SVGIG (reference sequence). This sequence joins TRBV30 and TRBJ2-7; weak D call: TRBD1 (6 bases). This receptor was obtained from a man between 18 and 35 years old in good health. Some clones in this sample may be carry-over from other donors' samples. The specimen sequenced was naive CD4+ T cells from PBMCs. The subset here: CD45RA+ positively selected. This CDR3 is CAWRRRDITYEQYF. CDR3 bases: TGTGCCTGGAGGCGACGGGACATAACCTACGAGCAGTACTTC.